This T cell receptor (beta chain) was observed in a study of blood T cell repertoires in COVID-19. CDR3 length equals 14 residues. Germline V gene data show CDR1 as ENHRY and CDR2 as SYGVKD. V lost 10 bases, J lost 4 bases, and 19 bases lay in between. Cohorts were assigned according to the clinical history that participants reported. Only in-frame clones appear in the TCRdb table, and some are missing; sequencing was by immunoSEQ multiplex PCR. The table shows hundreds of thousands of clones, with 80% to 90% occurring only once. The specimen was PBMCs or T cells enriched from blood (not recorded which). This clonotype originated in a woman between 35 and 50 years old with acute COVID-19. The gene calls are TRBV10-3 and TRBJ1-1, with a weak D call TRBD1 (5 bases). The CDR3 DNA sequence: TGTGCCACCCGGGCGGGGGAGGGAATCACTGAAGCTTTCTTT. It encodes CATRAGEGITEAFF.